The 2 T cell receptor beta chains given below trace back to one sample, sequenced in a study of cytomegalovirus exposure and HLA in healthy donors. The PCR ran on 60 Vbeta and 13 Jbeta primers. Profiling relied on immunoSEQ multiplex PCR, and the TCRdb table lists in-frame clones only, not all of them. The sample lists about 280,000 clones; about 90% were seen once. Material: PBMCs. The receptors derive from a woman in her late teens or twenties in good health and CMV-seronegative.

The V call is TRBV6-1, the J call TRBJ1-2; D gene unclear. The CDR3 has 13 residues. CDR1 and CDR2 (germline): MNHNS, SASEGT. The V and J ends lost 3 bases and 5 bases respectively, with 10 bases between them. The CDR3 coding sequence is TGTGCCAGCAGTGACAGTCGCCTGTATGGCTACACCTTC. Protein: CASSDSRLYGYTF.

As regards this clone: The sample holds other DNA sequences that translate to the same CDR3. The V and J genes are TRBV7-9 and TRBJ1-1, with TRBD1 matching 7 bases. The junction had 10 bases not matched to a gene; V was cut back by 5 bases and J by 7 bases. The CDR3 totals 14 residues. Per the germline V gene, CDR1 is SEHNR and CDR2 is FQNEAQ (reference sequence). In DNA, the CDR3 is TGTGCCAGCAGCCCCCCGACAGGGAGGAGTGAAGCTTTCTTT. This encodes CASSPPTGRSEAFF.